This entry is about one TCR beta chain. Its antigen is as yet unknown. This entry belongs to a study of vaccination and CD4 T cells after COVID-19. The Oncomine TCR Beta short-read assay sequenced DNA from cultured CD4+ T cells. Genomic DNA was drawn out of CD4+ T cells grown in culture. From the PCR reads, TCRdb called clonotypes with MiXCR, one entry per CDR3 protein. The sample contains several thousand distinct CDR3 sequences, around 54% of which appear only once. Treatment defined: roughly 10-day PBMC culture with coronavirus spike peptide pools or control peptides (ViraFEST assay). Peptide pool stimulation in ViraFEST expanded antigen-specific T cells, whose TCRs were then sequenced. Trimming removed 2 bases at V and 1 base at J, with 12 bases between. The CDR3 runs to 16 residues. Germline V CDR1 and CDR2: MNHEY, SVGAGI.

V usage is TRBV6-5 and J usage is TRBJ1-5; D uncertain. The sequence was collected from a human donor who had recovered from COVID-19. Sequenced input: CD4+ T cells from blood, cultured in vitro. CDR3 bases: TGTGCCAGCAGTTACGAGCGGGGTGGGAGCAATCAGCCCCAGCATTTT. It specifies CASSYERGGSNQPQHF.